This T cell receptor beta chain originates from a study of cytomegalovirus exposure and HLA in healthy donors. Between the trimmed V and J ends, which lost 4 bases and 0 bases, there was a span of 10 bases. CDR3 length: 14 amino acids. Germline V lookup: CDR1 SEHNR, CDR2 FQNEAQ (reference sequence). The donors, nominally healthy at sampling, likely had unrecorded immune exposures. The study, taken as a whole, reports: Clonal expansion, a later analysis showed, was greater in HLA-associated TCR beta chains than in equally common others. There were some V segments, including TRBV6-2 and TRBV6-3, excluded as indistinguishable.

Points on this clone: No antigen is known for it.

The PCR had 60 Vbeta and 13 Jbeta primers. The method was immunoSEQ multiplex PCR; TCRdb's version includes in-frame clones alone and lacks a portion of them. The repertoire table contains 200,000 to 250,000 clones. The chain carries TRBV7-9 and TRBJ2-7, with D tentatively TRBD1 (6 bases). Sequencing was carried out using PBMCs. This receptor was identified in a woman aged 30 to 39 in good health and CMV-seropositive. In DNA, the CDR3 is TGTGCCAGCAGCTCCGGACAGAGCTCCTACGAGCAGTACTTC. Protein product: CASSSGQSSYEQYF.